This TCR beta chain is from a study of cytomegalovirus exposure and HLA in healthy donors. Background on the study: Earlier, 95 million to 140 million unique TCR beta sequences were recovered from approximately 200 million T cells by an analysis. Regarding the study as a whole: Cytomegalovirus status was reportedly diagnosed by the classifier with high sensitivity and specificity.

In the case of this clone: What it recognizes is unknown.

The donors (healthy individuals) were bone marrow donors. The germline gives CDR1 SGHVS, CDR2 FQNEAQ. V dropped 1 base and J dropped 2 bases, with 18 bases sitting between them. The CDR3 is 17 amino acids. The PCR ran on 60 Vbeta and 13 Jbeta primers. Only in-frame clones appear in the TCRdb table, and some are missing; sequencing was by immunoSEQ multiplex PCR. The sample has 80,000 to 100,000 clones, under 75% seen once. Input material: PBMCs. The receptor's source is a man aged 50 or older in good health and CMV-seronegative. This chain joins TRBV7-8 and TRBJ2-7, with D perhaps matching TRBD1 (6 bases). CDR3 sequence reads: CASSLGGLVGAAYEQYF. The CDR3 coding sequence is TGTGCCAGCAGCTTAGGGGGTCTGGTGGGGGCTGCCTACGAGCAGTACTTC.